Sequencing of this T cell receptor beta chain was carried out in a study of cytomegalovirus exposure and HLA in healthy donors. The CDR3 extends over 16 amino acids. Germline V gene sequence: CDR1 KGHSH, CDR2 LQKENI. After removal of 1 base from V and 9 bases from J, the junction contained 14 bases not matched to a gene. Worth noting for this clone: Its antigen is still unknown.

TCRdb's copy holds only in-frame clones and misses some; the assay was immunoSEQ multiplex PCR. This table has 100,000 to 150,000 clones, 90% to 97% appearing once. General observations from the study: Subsequent analysis found a tendency for first-cohort TCR clusters to co-occur within the 120 or so validation repertoires. The authors confirmed in vitro that three CMV-associated chains were specific for CMV antigens.

V and J are TRBV18 and TRBJ1-2; 7 bases are shared with TRBD1. The source material was PBMCs. This clonotype was sampled from a man between 18 and 29 years old in good health and CMV-seronegative. CDR3 protein: CASSPRLSRDSRSYTF. DNA of the CDR3: TGTGCCAGCTCACCACGTTTATCCAGGGACAGTAGAAGCTACACCTTC. The complete variable domain, with remaining parts taken from reference TRBV18 and TRBJ1-2, reads NAGVMQNPRHLVRRRGQEARLRCSPMKGHSHVYWYRQLPEEGLKFMVYLQKENIIDESGMPKERFSAEFPKEGPSILRIQQVVRGDSAAYFCASSPRLSRDSRSYTFGSGTRLTVV.